The clone carrying this T cell receptor (beta chain) was detected only once. Germline CDR1 and CDR2: SGHRS and YFSETQ. The CDR3 has 13 amino acids. Trimming stripped 5 bases from V and 8 bases from J, with 13 bases between. TCRdb re-called the 5' RACE reads through MiXCR, storing one row per CDR3 protein. Of about 45,000 distinct CDR3 sequences listed, under 25% are singletons. Time point: technical triplicate 3. The sample originates from a study of neurological immune-mediated disorders. The sequence came from a man in his 60s with HTLV-1-associated myelopathy (HAM/TSP). The sequencing input was PBMCs. J is TRBJ1-4 and V is TRBV5-1; possible D gene TRBD1, 5 bases. CDR3 loop: CASSWGEREKLFF. The CDR3 bases are TGCGCCAGCAGTTGGGGGGAGAGGGAAAAACTGTTTTTT.